A selection of T cell receptor beta chains follows, all from one sample in a study of T cells expressing NK-cell markers. TCRdb re-called the 5' RACE reads and catalogs CDR3 proteins one per entry, DNA excluded. The sample yields 200,000 to 300,000 distinct CDR3 sequences, of which the top ten take up approximately 0.39%. Sequencing input: blood T cells: a sorted CD56 or NKG2C T cell subset, CD4+ or CD8+ T cells, or bulk PBMC T cells (not recorded which). The receptors shown here come from a man between 18 and 35 years old in good health. Both conserved end residues are part of each CDR3.

v_call,cdr3_length,j_call,cdr3_aa
TRBV11-1,18,TRBJ2-5,CASSPGLAGGGPQETQYF
TRBV24-1,16,TRBJ2-3,CATSDSWPSSTDTQYF
TRBV10-3,14,TRBJ2-1,CAISESIRSYEQFF
TRBV7-8,15,TRBJ1-5,CASSPMNRVNQPQHF
TRBV7-2,14,TRBJ2-3,CASSLSGVTDTQYF
TRBV20-1,14,TRBJ1-1,CSAANRGLNTEAFF
TRBV5-1,16,TRBJ2-4,CASSGQWGLAKNIQYF
TRBV5-1,15,TRBJ2-2,CASSHRQQNTGELFF
TRBV7-6,19,TRBJ2-1,CASSSTASLAGVWYNEQFF
TRBV12-3/TRBV12-4,12,TRBJ1-2,CASSLQGWGYTF
TRBV12-3/TRBV12-4,14,TRBJ2-7,CASSEDTISYEQYF
TRBV19,14,TRBJ2-1,CASKREYFYNEQFF
TRBV5-1,15,TRBJ2-3,CASSLGSYGKDTQYF
TRBV18,16,TRBJ2-3,CASSPRRGQSTDTQYF
TRBV20-1,12,TRBJ2-5,CSSGQGGETQYF
TRBV20-1,16,TRBJ2-1,CSARLAGGPRDDEQFF
TRBV12-3/TRBV12-4,13,TRBJ2-7,CASSVFSSYEQYF
TRBV5-1,14,TRBJ2-5,CASSSQGPGETQYF
TRBV24-1,14,TRBJ1-5,CATSDEGANQPQHF
TRBV24-1,13,TRBJ2-2,CATSDFGPGELFF
TRBV2,15,TRBJ2-1,CASSGQGQPYNEQFF
TRBV6-5,16,TRBJ2-7,CASSYSPQGGPYEQYF